Given below is one T cell receptor beta chain in context. Its antigen is still unknown. At the time of sampling, donors were nominally healthy, though unrecorded immune exposures were likely. With 60 Vbeta and 13 Jbeta primers, the PCR was carried out. Libraries were prepared by immunoSEQ multiplex PCR; TCRdb keeps only in-frame clonotypes and omits some of them. The sample includes about 110,000 clones, around 87% of them seen just once. The CDR3 spans 11 residues. V lost 5 bases and J 7 bases, leaving 5 bases between the germline ends. Germline CDR1 and CDR2: MDHEN and SYDVKM. The entry originates in a study of cytomegalovirus exposure and HLA in healthy donors. Regarding the study as a whole: An assumption of roughly uniform sequencing depth across donors underlay the presence/absence analyses.

What was sequenced was PBMCs. The TCR comes from a man aged 35 to 55 in good health and CMV-seronegative. The rearrangement links TRBV28 to TRBJ1-4; D gene unclear. The CDR3 DNA follows: TGTGCCAGCAGTCTCCTTGAAAAACTGTTTTTT. Translated, it gives CASSLLEKLFF.